In this sample, the clone carrying this TCR beta chain turned up a few times. This specimen comes from a study of T-cell reconstitution after alpha-beta-depleted transplantation in children. Researchers prepared the TCRbeta library using unique molecular identifiers, the study reports. TCRdb analysed the PCR reads with MiXCR anew, one entry per CDR3 protein. There are hundreds of thousands of distinct CDR3 sequences in the sample; about 17% occur only once, and over 3% lies in the top ten. J lost 4 bases, V lost 2 bases, and 15 bases had no gene match. The CDR3 contains 18 residues. CDR1 SGHDT and CDR2 YYEEEE come from the germline V gene.

The clonotype was recovered from a human donor who donated a stem cell graft to a child with acute lymphoblastic leukemia. The sequencing here drew on PBMCs from the stem cell graft donor, taken from the stem cell graft. The V gene is TRBV5-6, the J gene TRBJ1-5; 7 positions match TRBD1. DNA for the CDR3: TGTGCCAGCAGCTTAGCCAGATCGACAGGGTTACTTAATCAGCCCCAGCATTTT. The encoded protein is CASSLARSTGLLNQPQHF.